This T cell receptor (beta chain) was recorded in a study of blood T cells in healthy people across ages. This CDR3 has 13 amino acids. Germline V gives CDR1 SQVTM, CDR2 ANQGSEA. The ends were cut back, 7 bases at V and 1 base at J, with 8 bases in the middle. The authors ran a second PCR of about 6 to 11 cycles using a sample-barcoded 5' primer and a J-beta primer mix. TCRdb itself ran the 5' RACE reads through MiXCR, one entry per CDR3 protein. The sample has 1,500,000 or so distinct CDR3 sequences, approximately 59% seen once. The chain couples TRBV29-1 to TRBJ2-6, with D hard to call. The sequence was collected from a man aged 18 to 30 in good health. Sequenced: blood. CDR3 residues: CSALGSGANVLTF. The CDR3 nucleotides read TGCAGCGCCCTGGGGTCTGGGGCCAACGTCCTGACTTTC.